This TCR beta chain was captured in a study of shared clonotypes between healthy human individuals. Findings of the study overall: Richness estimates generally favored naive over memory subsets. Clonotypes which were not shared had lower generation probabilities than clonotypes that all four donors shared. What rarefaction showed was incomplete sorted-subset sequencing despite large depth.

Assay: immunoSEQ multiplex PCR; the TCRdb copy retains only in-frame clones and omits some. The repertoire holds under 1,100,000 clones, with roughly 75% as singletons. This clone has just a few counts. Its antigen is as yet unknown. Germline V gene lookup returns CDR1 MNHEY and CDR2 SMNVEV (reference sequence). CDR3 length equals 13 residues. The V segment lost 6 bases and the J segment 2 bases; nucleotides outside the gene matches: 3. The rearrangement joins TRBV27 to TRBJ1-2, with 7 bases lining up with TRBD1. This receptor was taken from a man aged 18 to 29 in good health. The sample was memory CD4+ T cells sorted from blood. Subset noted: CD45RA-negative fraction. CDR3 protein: CASRRQGNYGYTF. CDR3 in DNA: TGTGCCAGCAGAAGACAGGGAAACTATGGCTACACCTTC.